The 22 T cell receptor beta chains listed next were all sequenced from one sample in a study of blood T cells in healthy people across ages. A sample-barcoded 5' primer and a J-beta primer mix were used in a second PCR of roughly 6 to 11 cycles. MiXCR was run by TCRdb on the 5' RACE reads, yielding one entry per CDR3 protein. The sample includes roughly 2 million distinct CDR3 sequences, less than 50% of them seen just once. The sequencing sample was made of blood. These receptors all come from a woman in her forties in good health.

The V call is TRBV10-3, the J call TRBJ2-1; TRBD2 aligns across 11 bases. This CDR3 is built from 16 residues. The junction had 4 bases not matched to a gene; V was cut back by 2 bases and J by 4 bases. Germline CDR1 and CDR2: ENHRY and SYGVKD. The CDR3 nucleotides are TGTGCCATCAGTGAGGTCCTAGCGGGGGGTTACAATGAGCAGTTCTTC. This codes for CAISEVLAGGYNEQFF.

This chain links TRBV6-6 with TRBJ1-1, with D possibly matching TRBD1 (6 bases). V lost 4 bases and J lost 1, with 13 bases in between. The CDR3 sequence is 15 residues long. Looked up from germline, CDR1 is MNHNY and CDR2 is SVGAGI (reference sequence). Here the CDR3 DNA reads TGTGCCAGCAGTTCACCCGGGACACCGAACACTGAAGCTTTCTTT. Encoded protein: CASSSPGTPNTEAFF.

This clonotype was counted a few times. The chain couples TRBV20-1 to TRBJ2-5; D gene ambiguous. V shed 5 bases and J shed 3 bases, with 16 bases lying between them. The CDR3 is 14 residues long. Germline values: CDR1 DFQATT, CDR2 SNEGSKA (reference sequence). The CDR3 reads CSARRWGPKETQYF. The DNA of the CDR3 is TGCAGTGCTCGAAGGTGGGGTCCCAAAGAGACCCAGTACTTC.

In this sample, this clonotype turned up a few times. The genes are TRBV12-3 or TRBV12-4 and TRBJ1-6, with D tentatively TRBD1 (5 bases). The germline V and J ends were trimmed by 3 bases and 6 bases, with 9 bases remaining between them. CDR3 size: 14 residues. The CDR3 region is CASSFGTLNSPLHF. CDR3 in DNA: TGTGCCAGCAGTTTTGGGACCCTTAATTCACCCCTCCACTTT.

This clonotype was recorded only once. The rearrangement joins TRBV7-9 to TRBJ2-5; D assignment may be TRBD1 or TRBD2 (6 bases each). The CDR3 spans 14 residues. Germline lookup yields CDR1 SEHNR and CDR2 FQNEAQ (reference sequence). The V end lost 1 base, the J end lost 7 bases, and 13 bases lay between the germline ends. The CDR3 reads CASSLGGALGTQYF. In DNA, the CDR3 is TGTGCCAGCAGCTTAGGGGGGGCCCTTGGGACCCAGTACTTC.

V and J are TRBV7-8 and TRBJ2-5; 13 bases are a match to TRBD2. V was clipped by 1 base and J by 3 bases; unmatched bases: 2. CDR1 is SGHVS and CDR2 is FQNEAQ in the germline V gene. This CDR3 has 16 residues. The CDR3 spells CASSLELAGGEETQYF. CDR3 nucleotides: TGTGCCAGCAGCTTAGAACTAGCGGGGGGGGAAGAGACCCAGTACTTC.

This clonotype was observed a handful of times. Mismatch with germline at one junction end may stem from a read error. In nucleotides, the CDR3 is TGTGCTAGCAGCTTACAGGGGGAGGGAGAGACCCAGTACTTC. Encoded protein: CASSLQGEGETQYF. The rearrangement links TRBV7-7 to TRBJ2-5; TRBD1 is a possible D gene (8 bases). This CDR3 has 14 amino acids. Germline V CDR1 and CDR2: SSHAT, FNYEAQ (reference sequence).

A note on this clonotype: A read error may account for a junction end that differs from germline. In DNA, the CDR3 is TGTGCCAGCAGCCGGGAGATGGGCGAGACCTTCTCCTACAAGCAGTACTTC. Protein sequence: CASSREMGETFSYKQYF. The V and J genes are TRBV13 and TRBJ2-7; a possible D gene is TRBD2 (6 bases). The germline V gene encodes CDR1 PRHDT and CDR2 FYEKMQ (reference sequence). There are 17 residues in the CDR3.

This clonotype was detected only a few times. The CDR3 here is CSVEVAGGFYNEQFF. The CDR3 coding sequence is TGCAGCGTGGAGGTTGCGGGGGGGTTTTACAATGAGCAGTTCTTC. The chain combines TRBV29-1 with TRBJ2-1, with 9 positions matching TRBD2. The CDR3 has 15 amino acids. In germline, CDR1 is SQVTM, CDR2 ANQGSEA. V was pared by 6 bases and J by 4 bases, with 10 bases of the junction left unmatched.

This clonotype was recorded only once. V and J are TRBV7-9 and TRBJ1-2; D gene ambiguous. Trimming removed 11 bases from V and 4 bases from J, with 17 bases in between. The CDR3 extends over 13 amino acids. Germline V gives CDR1 SEHNR, CDR2 FQNEAQ (reference sequence). The CDR3 DNA sequence: TGTGCCTTCCCCCCCCGCGGAACCTATGGCTACACCTTC. As protein: CAFPPRGTYGYTF.

The chain is built from TRBV5-5 and TRBJ2-4; no clear D. Near its end, the DNA agrees better with TRBJ2-5, so the J call may be wrong. The CDR3 consists of 13 residues. Germline V CDR1 and CDR2: SGHKS, YYEKEE (reference sequence). CDR3 protein: CAGWAVTRETQYF. The CDR3 DNA is TGTGCCGGTTGGGCAGTTACCCGGGAGACCCAGTACTTC.

CDR3 sequence reads: CASSPLTGTGEMSCTF. As DNA, the CDR3 is TGTGCCAGCAGTCCACTCACCGGGACAGGGGAGATGAGCTGCACCTTC. The J gene is TRBJ1-2, the V gene TRBV27, with 10 bases identical to TRBD1. Losses at the gene ends were 5 bases for V and 13 bases for J; bases not matched to a gene: 19. The germline gives CDR1 MNHEY, CDR2 SMNVEV (reference sequence). The CDR3 has 16 amino acids.

This clonotype was seen only a few times. The chain links TRBV5-6 to TRBJ2-4; tentative D call: TRBD1 (6 bases). The CDR3 consists of 16 residues. V was pared by 1 base and J by 6 bases, with 17 bases between. Germline V lookup: CDR1 SGHDT, CDR2 YYEEEE. The chain's CDR3 is CASSLKLQGIGNIQYF. The CDR3 nucleotides are TGTGCCAGCAGCTTGAAACTTCAGGGGATTGGAAACATTCAGTACTTC. The full variable domain, rest sourced from reference TRBV5-6 and TRBJ2-4, is DAGVTQSPTHLIKTRGQQVTLRCSPKSGHDTVSWYQQALGQGPQFIFQYYEEEERQRGNFPDRFSGHQFPNYSSELNVNALLLGDSALYLCASSLKLQGIGNIQYFGAGTRLSVL.

This clonotype has a handful of counts. The V and J genes are TRBV7-9 and TRBJ2-5, with 8 nucleotides matching TRBD2. The CDR3 consists of 15 residues. The V gene end was trimmed by 2 bases and the J gene end by 4 bases; junction bases not matched to a gene: 6. Germline V lookup: CDR1 SEHNR, CDR2 FQNEAQ (reference sequence). CDR3 amino acids: CASSLSGGPGETQYF. The CDR3 region has the DNA TGTGCCAGCAGCTTATCGGGGGGGCCGGGAGAGACCCAGTACTTC.

With respect to this clonotype: The junction shows a germline mismatch at one end, possibly a read error. The CDR3 DNA sequence: TGCGGTGCAACACAGGGAGGTGAGCAGTTCTTC. It specifies CGATQGGEQFF. The chain has TRBV20-1 and TRBJ2-1; either TRBD1 or TRBD2 may supply D (6 bases each). CDR1 is DFQATT and CDR2 is SNEGSKA in the germline V gene (reference sequence). CDR3 length: 11 residues.

The chain uses TRBV4-3 and TRBJ2-3, with 9 bases matching TRBD2. Germline V lookup: CDR1 LGHNA, CDR2 YSLEER. The CDR3 has 16 residues. Losses at the gene ends were 0 bases for V and 0 bases for J; bases not matched to a gene: 1. The CDR3 bases are TGCGCCAGCAGCCAAGATCTAGCGGGGAGCACAGATACGCAGTATTTT. Its protein product is CASSQDLAGSTDTQYF.

This clonotype was counted between two and nine times. CDR3 residues: CASSHDSQPFYGYTF. CDR3 nucleotides: TGTGCCAGCAGTCACGACAGCCAACCATTCTATGGCTACACCTTC. The chain combines TRBV27 with TRBJ1-2; D might be TRBD1 (5 bases). CDR1 and CDR2 (germline): MNHEY, SMNVEV (reference sequence). The V and J ends lost 5 bases and 4 bases respectively, with 17 bases between them. The CDR3 runs to 15 residues.

This clonotype showed up many times. The gene calls are TRBV28 and TRBJ1-2; D unresolved. Trimming shortened V by 6 bases and J by 7 bases, and 12 bases separated the two germline ends. The CDR3 covers 12 residues. The V gene's germline CDR1 is MDHEN and CDR2 SYDVKM. The CDR3 DNA sequence: TGTGCCAGCAGCCCCCCGCGGAGTGGCTACACCTTC. Amino acids: CASSPPRSGYTF.

The chain uses TRBV3-1 and TRBJ2-7, with a possible D match to TRBD2 (6 bases). The CDR3 runs to 14 residues. Trimming stripped 4 bases from V and 3 bases from J, with 13 bases between. Per germline, CDR1 LGHDT and CDR2 YNNKEL (reference sequence). Written as DNA, the CDR3 is TGTGCCAGCAGCCTCGGCACTAGCTACTACGAGCAGTACTTC. Its protein is CASSLGTSYYEQYF.

In the case of this clonotype: One base away lies a much larger clone, so this may be a sequencing read error. The chain has TRBV27 and TRBJ2-7, with D perhaps TRBD1 (5 bases). Germline lookup yields CDR1 MNHEY and CDR2 SMNVEV (reference sequence). The CDR3 length is 15 residues. Between the trimmed V and J ends, which lost 6 bases and 7 bases, there was a span of 22 bases. The CDR3 DNA is TGTGCCAGCAGGGTGGGTGATAGCAAGGACAATGAGCAGTACTTC. It encodes CASRVGDSKDNEQYF.

The CDR3 nucleotides are TGCGCCAGCAGCCCGGATCTAGCGGGGGGGCTGGAGACCCAGTACTTC. Translation gives CASSPDLAGGLETQYF. The J gene is TRBJ2-5, the V gene TRBV5-1; TRBD2 matches 12 bases. V lost 4 bases to trimming and J lost 5 bases; unmatched junction nucleotides: 9. Germline V gene sequence: CDR1 SGHRS, CDR2 YFSETQ. This CDR3 has 16 amino acids.

This clonotype was found a few times. The CDR3 sequence is CASSPRLAYEQYF. The CDR3 DNA sequence: TGTGCCAGCTCACCAAGACTAGCTTACGAGCAGTACTTC. The rearrangement links TRBV18 to TRBJ2-4, with 7 nucleotides matching TRBD2. Near its end, the DNA agrees better with TRBJ2-7, so the J call may be wrong. This CDR3 has 13 amino acids. The germline gives CDR1 KGHSH, CDR2 LQKENI.